This TCR beta chain was recovered during a study of CD8+CD57+ T cells in acquired aplastic anemia. In this sample, this clonotype turned up many times. CDR3 length: 13 residues. V was trimmed by 6 bases and J by 3 bases, leaving 15 bases between them. Germline CDR1 is DFQATT and CDR2 is SNEGSKA (reference sequence). Patients who underwent sequencing had shown CD8+CD57+ cell expansion by flow cytometry. Genomic DNA served as template for TCR beta VDJ and CDR3 profiling. TCRdb called the reads again in MiXCR, with one record for every CDR3 protein. Of under 500,000 distinct CDR3 sequences listed, around 30% are singletons.

The gene calls are TRBV20-1 and TRBJ2-7, with D perhaps matching TRBD2 (5 bases). The sequenced sample was sorted CD4+, CD8+, or CD8+CD57+ T cells (not recorded which) from PBMCs. This clonotype was obtained from a human donor with aplastic anemia. CDR3 loop: CSARTPRGYEQYF. The DNA for the CDR3 is TGCAGTGCGAGGACTCCCCGAGGCTACGAGCAGTACTTC.